The 13 T cell receptor beta chains in this list originate from one sample, sequenced in a study of beta chain features in type 1 diabetes. Since all of the isolated RNA was reverse transcribed, expressed TCRB transcripts were what got sequenced. TCRdb's table, derived via immunoSEQ multiplex PCR, lists solely in-frame clones and lacks some. The table includes 300,000 to 350,000 clones, approximately 8.2% detected once. Sequenced material: central memory CD4+ T cells from blood. These receptors were collected from a woman aged 18-30 years in good health.

The chain joins TRBV28 to TRBJ2-7, with TRBD2 identical over 7 bases. The V and J ends lost 10 bases and 5 bases, in that order; junction bases with no gene match: 11. Germline CDR1 MDHEN, CDR2 SYDVKM. This CDR3 contains 13 residues. Here the CDR3 reads CATNWGGSDEQYF. The DNA for the CDR3 is TGTGCCACCAATTGGGGCGGGAGTGACGAGCAGTACTTC.

The chain links TRBV30 to TRBJ2-5; the D is unclear. V was shortened by 0 bases and J by 4 bases, with 6 bases between the two germline ends. CDR3 size: 12 residues. Germline CDR1 reads GTSNPN; CDR2 reads SVGIG (reference sequence). CDR3 region: CAWSVPGETQYF. CDR3 sequence (DNA): TGTGCCTGGAGTGTACCCGGAGAGACCCAGTACTTC.

The chain combines TRBV5-1 with TRBJ2-4, with D tentatively TRBD2 (5 bases). This CDR3 spans 15 amino acids. V dropped 0 bases and J dropped 7 bases, with 14 bases sitting between them. From germline, CDR1 is SGHRS and CDR2 YFSETQ. The CDR3 protein is CASSLEFGGGNIQYF. The CDR3 nucleotides read TGCGCCAGCAGCTTGGAGTTTGGTGGCGGGAACATTCAGTACTTC.

This clone showed up just a few times. This rearrangement joins TRBV10-3 to TRBJ2-3, with D perhaps TRBD2 (6 bases). In germline, CDR1 is ENHRY, CDR2 SYGVKD. Trimming stripped 6 bases from V and 2 bases from J, with 15 bases between. The CDR3 spans 15 residues. Here the CDR3 reads CAIRESGLPTDTQYF. The CDR3 DNA sequence: TGTGCCATCAGAGAGAGCGGGCTTCCCACAGATACGCAGTATTTT.

This clone was recorded many times. V usage is TRBV23-1 and J usage is TRBJ2-2; 10 nucleotides line up with TRBD1. TRBV23-1 is identified as an open reading frame with a role that is uncertain. This CDR3 has 20 residues. Trimming took 7 bases from V and 5 from J; bases not matched to a gene: 22. The CDR3: CASKSTGTGESFARTGELFF. The DNA of the CDR3 is TGCGCCAGCAAGTCGACCGGGACAGGGGAATCATTTGCCCGGACCGGGGAGCTGTTTTTT.

In its sample, this clone was seen a few times. J is TRBJ2-5 and V is TRBV19, with 7 bases matching TRBD2. Looked up from germline, CDR1 is LNHDA and CDR2 is SQIVND (reference sequence). This CDR3 contains 15 residues. V shed 3 bases and J 2 bases; nucleotides not matched to a gene: 6. The CDR3 sequence is CASSIGTSEQETQYF. The CDR3 DNA follows: TGTGCCAGTAGTATCGGAACTAGCGAACAAGAGACCCAGTACTTC.

This clone was seen more than once but under ten times. The chain has TRBV13 and TRBJ1-1; D gene uncertain. CDR1 is PRHDT and CDR2 is FYEKMQ in the germline V gene (reference sequence). V lost 0 bases and J lost 7, with 15 bases in between. The CDR3 has 15 amino acids. CDR3 in amino acids: CASSLGQTQSDEAFF. The CDR3 DNA reads TGTGCCAGCAGCTTAGGGCAGACTCAAAGTGATGAAGCTTTCTTT.

This clone was observed many times. The chain joins TRBV11-1 to TRBJ2-7; no clear D. The germline CDR1 and CDR2 sequences are SGHAT and FQDESV (reference sequence). V was shortened by 4 bases and J by 0 bases, with 10 bases between the two germline ends. The CDR3 is made up of 14 amino acids. DNA for the CDR3: TGTGCCAGCAGCTCCCGCTTTGACTCCTACGAGCAGTACTTC. It specifies CASSSRFDSYEQYF.

This clone was recorded a few times. The genes are TRBV29-1 and TRBJ2-3; D possibly corresponds to TRBD2 (5 bases). Trimming took off 6 bases at V and 5 bases at J, with 12 bases between the two ends. CDR3 length: 12 amino acids. Germline-derived CDR1 and CDR2 are SQVTM and ANQGSEA. This CDR3 reads CSVREAGDTQYF. CDR3 coding DNA: TGCAGCGTCCGCGAGGCGGGAGATACGCAGTATTTT.

This clone was picked up a small number of times. The chain joins TRBV28 to TRBJ1-3, with D tentatively TRBD1 (6 bases). The CDR3 length is 14 residues. Germline CDR1 MDHEN, CDR2 SYDVKM. V was pared by 4 bases and J by 12 bases, with 19 bases between. CDR3 sequence reads: CASSSTKTGHFIYF. The CDR3 bases are TGTGCCAGCAGTTCAACAAAAACAGGGCACTTCATATATTTT.

This sequence joins TRBV27 and TRBJ2-1; TRBD2 matches 10 bases. This CDR3 region has 14 residues. Germline values: CDR1 MNHEY, CDR2 SMNVEV (reference sequence). Trimming removed 3 bases from V and 5 bases from J; junction bases left unmatched: 1. The CDR3 nucleotides are TGTGCCAGCAGTTTCACTAGCGGGAACAATGAGCAGTTCTTC. It codes for CASSFTSGNNEQFF.

This clone showed up just a few times. The V call is TRBV28, the J call TRBJ2-5; D gene ambiguous. Trimming pared 1 base from V and 9 bases from J, leaving 12 bases between. Germline CDR1 MDHEN, CDR2 SYDVKM. This CDR3 has 13 amino acids. The CDR3 here is CASSLFSPPAQYF. CDR3 coding DNA: TGTGCCAGCAGTTTATTCAGTCCTCCGGCCCAGTACTTC.

This clone was seen a handful of times. This chain joins TRBV4-2 and TRBJ2-3, with 9 bases identical to TRBD2. The V gene end was trimmed by 3 bases and the J gene end by 2 bases; junction bases not matched to a gene: 6. The CDR3 runs 16 residues. Germline CDR1 LGHNA, CDR2 YNFKEQ. CDR3: CASSHSRLAATDTQYF. The CDR3 DNA is TGTGCCAGCAGCCATTCCCGACTAGCGGCCACAGATACGCAGTATTTT.